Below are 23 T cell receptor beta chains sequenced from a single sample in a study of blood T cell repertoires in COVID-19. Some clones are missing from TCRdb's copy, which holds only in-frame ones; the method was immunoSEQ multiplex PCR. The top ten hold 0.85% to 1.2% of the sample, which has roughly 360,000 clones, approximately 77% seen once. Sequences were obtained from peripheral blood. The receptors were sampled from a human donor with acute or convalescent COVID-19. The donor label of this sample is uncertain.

CDR3 coding DNA: TGTGCCAGCAGCTTGGTGGCAGGGCAGAATCCTTTCACCTTC. The encoded protein is CASSLVAGQNPFTF. The chain recombines TRBV5-5 with TRBJ1-2, with D possibly matching TRBD1 (5 bases). The CDR3 length is 14 residues. V gave up 0 bases and J gave up 13 bases, with 19 bases separating them. The germline CDR1 and CDR2 sequences are SGHKS and YYEKEE (reference sequence).

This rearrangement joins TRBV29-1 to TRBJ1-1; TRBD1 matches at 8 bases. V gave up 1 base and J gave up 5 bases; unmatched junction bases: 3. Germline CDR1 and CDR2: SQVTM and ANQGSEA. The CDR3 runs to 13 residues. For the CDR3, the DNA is TGCAGCGTTGAAGGGACAGGGTTGACTGAAGCTTTCTTT. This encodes CSVEGTGLTEAFF.

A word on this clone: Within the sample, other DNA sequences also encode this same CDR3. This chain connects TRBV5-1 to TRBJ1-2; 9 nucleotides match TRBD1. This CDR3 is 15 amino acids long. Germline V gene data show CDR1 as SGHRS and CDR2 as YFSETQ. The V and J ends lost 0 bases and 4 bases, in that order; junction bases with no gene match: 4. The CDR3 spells CASSLGDRGTYGYTF. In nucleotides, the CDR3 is TGCGCCAGCAGCTTGGGCGACAGGGGGACCTATGGCTACACCTTC.

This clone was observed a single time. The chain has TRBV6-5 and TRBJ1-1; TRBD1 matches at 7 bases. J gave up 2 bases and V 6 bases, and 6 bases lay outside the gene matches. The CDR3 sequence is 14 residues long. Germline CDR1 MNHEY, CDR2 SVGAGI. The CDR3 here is CASRKTGSNTEAFF. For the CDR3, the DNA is TGTGCCAGCAGGAAGACAGGGTCCAACACTGAAGCTTTCTTT.

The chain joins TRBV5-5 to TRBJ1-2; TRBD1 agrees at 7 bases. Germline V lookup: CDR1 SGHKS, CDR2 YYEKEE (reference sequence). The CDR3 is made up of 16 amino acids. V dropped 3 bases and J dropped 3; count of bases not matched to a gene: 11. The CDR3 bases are TGTGCCAGCAGCTATAGTGCCGGGACAGTTCACTATGGCTACACCTTC. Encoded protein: CASSYSAGTVHYGYTF.

Written as DNA, the CDR3 is TGTGCCAGTACCCCAGGGGGCCAGGAGACCCAGTACTTC. It translates to CASTPGGQETQYF. This chain links TRBV19 with TRBJ2-5; 8 nucleotides align to TRBD1. The CDR3 is 13 amino acids. Germline-derived CDR1 and CDR2 are LNHDA and SQIVND (reference sequence). The ends lost 7 bases at V and 5 bases at J; junction bases unmatched: 6.

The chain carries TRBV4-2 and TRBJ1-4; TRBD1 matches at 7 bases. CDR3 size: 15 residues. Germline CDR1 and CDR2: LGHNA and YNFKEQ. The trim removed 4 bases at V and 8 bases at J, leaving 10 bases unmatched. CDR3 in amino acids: CASSRTDRVQEKLFF. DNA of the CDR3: TGTGCCAGCAGCCGGACCGACAGGGTTCAAGAAAAACTGTTTTTT.

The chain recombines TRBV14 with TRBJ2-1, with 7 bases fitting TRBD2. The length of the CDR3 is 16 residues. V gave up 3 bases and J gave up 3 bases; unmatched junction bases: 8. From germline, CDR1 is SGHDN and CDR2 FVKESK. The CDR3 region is CASSHRFSGDYNEQFF. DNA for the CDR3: TGTGCCAGCAGCCATCGGTTCAGCGGGGACTACAATGAGCAGTTCTTC.

The chain's CDR3 is CASSPTPGLAGASGELFF. The DNA of the CDR3 is TGCGCCAGCAGCCCAACACCGGGACTAGCGGGAGCATCCGGGGAGCTGTTTTTT. V and J are TRBV5-1 and TRBJ2-2; 14 bases match TRBD2. J gave up 6 bases and V 4 bases, and 11 bases lay outside the gene matches. Germline values: CDR1 SGHRS, CDR2 YFSETQ. CDR3 length: 18 residues.

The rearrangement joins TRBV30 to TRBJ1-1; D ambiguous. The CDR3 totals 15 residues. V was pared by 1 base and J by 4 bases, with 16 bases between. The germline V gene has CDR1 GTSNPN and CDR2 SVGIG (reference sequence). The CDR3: CAWSGMSVLSTEAFF. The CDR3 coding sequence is TGTGCCTGGAGTGGGATGAGCGTGTTAAGCACTGAAGCTTTCTTT. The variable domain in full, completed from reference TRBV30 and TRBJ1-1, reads SQTIHQWPATLVQPVGSPLSLECTVEGTSNPNLYWYRQAAGRGLQLLFYSVGIGQISSEVPQNLSASRPQDRQFILSSKKLLLSDSGFYLCAWSGMSVLSTEAFFGQGTRLTVV.

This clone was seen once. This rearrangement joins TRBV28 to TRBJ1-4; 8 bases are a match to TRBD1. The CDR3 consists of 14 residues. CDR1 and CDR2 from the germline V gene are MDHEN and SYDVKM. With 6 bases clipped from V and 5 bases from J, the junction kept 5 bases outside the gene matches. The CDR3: CASRTGAANEKLFF. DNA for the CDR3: TGTGCCAGCAGGACAGGGGCCGCCAATGAAAAACTGTTTTTT. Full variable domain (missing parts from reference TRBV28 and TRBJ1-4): DVKVTQSSRYLVKRTGEKVFLECVQDMDHENMFWYRQDPGLGLRLIYFSYDVKMKEKGDIPEGYSVSREKKERFSLILESASTNQTSMYLCASRTGAANEKLFFGSGTQLSVL.

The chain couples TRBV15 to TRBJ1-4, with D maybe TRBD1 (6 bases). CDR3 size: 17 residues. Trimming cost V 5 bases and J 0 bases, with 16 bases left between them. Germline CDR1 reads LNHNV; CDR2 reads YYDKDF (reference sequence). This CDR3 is CATSAIPDSATNEKLFF. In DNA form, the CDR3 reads TGTGCCACCAGCGCTATACCGGACAGCGCAACTAATGAAAAACTGTTTTTT.

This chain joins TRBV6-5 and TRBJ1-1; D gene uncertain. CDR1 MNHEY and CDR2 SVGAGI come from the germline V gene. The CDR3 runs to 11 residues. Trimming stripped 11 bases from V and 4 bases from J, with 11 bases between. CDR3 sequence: CAVQLTTEAFF. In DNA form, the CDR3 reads TGTGCCGTACAGTTAACCACTGAAGCTTTCTTT.

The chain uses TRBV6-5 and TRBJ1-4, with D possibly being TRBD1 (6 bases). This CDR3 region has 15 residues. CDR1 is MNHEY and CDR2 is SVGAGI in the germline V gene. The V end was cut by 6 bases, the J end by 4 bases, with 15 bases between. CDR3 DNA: TGTGCCAGCAGCTCCGGGACACGATTTAATGAAAAACTGTTTTTT. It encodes CASSSGTRFNEKLFF.

The CDR3 region has the DNA TGCGCCAGCAGTTCCTCAGGGGTGGGATATGGCTACACCTTC. Its protein is CASSSSGVGYGYTF. The rearrangement links TRBV4-1 to TRBJ1-2, with D perhaps matching TRBD1 (6 bases). Germline lookup yields CDR1 MGHRA and CDR2 YSYEKL. The V gene lost 6 bases and the J gene lost 5 bases, with 16 bases spanning the gap. This CDR3 contains 14 residues.

CDR3 in DNA: TGTGCCAGCTCACCTGGCTCGCGGCCCTACAATGAGCAGTTCTTC. Its translation is CASSPGSRPYNEQFF. The chain has TRBV18 and TRBJ2-1; D is undetermined. Per the germline V gene, CDR1 is KGHSH and CDR2 is LQKENI. The CDR3 is made up of 15 amino acids. V lost 3 bases and J 2 bases, leaving 11 bases between the germline ends.

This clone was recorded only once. CDR3 sequence (DNA): TGTGCCAGCTCACCGACGGGACAGGGGGTCACTGAAGCTTTCTTT. It specifies CASSPTGQGVTEAFF. This chain joins TRBV18 and TRBJ1-1; TRBD1 aligns across 11 bases. V trimming: 3 bases; J trimming: 4 bases; junction bases outside the gene matches: 4. CDR1 is KGHSH and CDR2 is LQKENI in the germline V gene. There are 15 residues in the CDR3.

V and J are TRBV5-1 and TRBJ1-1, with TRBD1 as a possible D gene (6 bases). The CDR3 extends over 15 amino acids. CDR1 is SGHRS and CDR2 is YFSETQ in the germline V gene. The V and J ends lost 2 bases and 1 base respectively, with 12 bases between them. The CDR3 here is CASSFTPGQNTEAFF. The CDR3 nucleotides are TGCGCCAGCAGCTTTACACCGGGACAGAACACTGAAGCTTTCTTT.

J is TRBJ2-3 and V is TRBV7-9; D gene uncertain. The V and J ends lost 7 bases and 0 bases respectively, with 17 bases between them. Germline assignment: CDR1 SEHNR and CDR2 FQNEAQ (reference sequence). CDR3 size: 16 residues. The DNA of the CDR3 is TGTGCCAGCACCCCCCTGCGCAGGATTAGCACAGATACGCAGTATTTT. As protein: CASTPLRRISTDTQYF.

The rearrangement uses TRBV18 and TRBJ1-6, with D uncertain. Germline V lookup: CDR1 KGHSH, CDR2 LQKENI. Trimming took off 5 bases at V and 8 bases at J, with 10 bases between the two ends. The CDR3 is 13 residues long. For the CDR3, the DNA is TGTGCCAGCTCAGGGCAGCCCGATTCACCCCTCCACTTT. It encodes CASSGQPDSPLHF.

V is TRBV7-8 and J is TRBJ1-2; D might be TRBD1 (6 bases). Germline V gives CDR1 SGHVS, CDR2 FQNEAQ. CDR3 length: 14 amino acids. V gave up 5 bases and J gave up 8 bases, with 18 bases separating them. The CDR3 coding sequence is TGTGCCAGCAGCCCCGTTAGCGCAGGGGTAGGCTACACCTTC. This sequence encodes CASSPVSAGVGYTF.

Here the CDR3 reads CASSIGNRLTYNEQFF. CDR3 in DNA: TGTGCCAGTAGTATAGGAAACAGGCTCACCTACAATGAGCAGTTCTTC. V gene TRBV19 combines with J gene TRBJ2-1; D possibly corresponds to TRBD1 (5 bases). The length of the CDR3 is 16 residues. Germline V gene sequence: CDR1 LNHDA, CDR2 SQIVND (reference sequence). V was trimmed by 1 base and J by 2 bases, leaving 12 bases between them.

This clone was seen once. The CDR3 reads CASSWGRTGMNTEAFF. CDR3 DNA sequence: TGCGCCAGCAGCTGGGGGCGGACAGGGATGAACACTGAAGCTTTCTTT. The chain has TRBV5-1 and TRBJ1-1; 8 bases line up with TRBD1. This CDR3 is built from 16 residues. Germline CDR1 and CDR2: SGHRS and YFSETQ. V was pared by 3 bases and J by 0 bases, with 7 bases of the junction left unmatched. Together with reference TRBV5-1 and TRBJ1-1, the CDR3 gives the full variable domain: KAGVTQTPRYLIKTRGQQVTLSCSPISGHRSVSWYQQTPGQGLQFLFEYFSETQRNKGNFPGRFSGRQFSNSRSEMNVSTLELGDSALYLCASSWGRTGMNTEAFFGQGTRLTVV.